What follows describes a single TCR beta chain. Its antigen remains unknown. This specimen belongs to a study of shared clonotypes between healthy human individuals. Whole-study results and caveats: Memory subsets generally showed lower estimated richness than naive subsets. Clonotypes shared by all four sorted-subset donors had higher generation probabilities than non-shared clonotypes.

Terminally differentiated effector memory CD45RA+ cells were excluded from the naive CD8 cells, which were CD45RO-negative and positively selected for CCR7. Profiled with immunoSEQ multiplex PCR; TCRdb holds only in-frame clones, not every one. The sample holds about 2.1 million clones; approximately 94% are singletons and the top ten take around 1.7%. The CDR3 consists of 14 residues. CDR1 is GTSNPN, CDR2 SVGIG, per germline (reference sequence). V gave up 0 bases and J gave up 0 bases, with 6 bases separating them. The chain links TRBV30 to TRBJ1-5; D not resolved. The specimen was naive CD8+ T cells from PBMCs. The sequence derives from a man between 18 and 35 years old in good health. Some clones in this sample may be carry-over from other donors' samples. The CDR3 loop reads CAWSVSPSNQPQHF. CDR3 DNA: TGTGCCTGGAGTGTATCACCTAGCAATCAGCCCCAGCATTTT.